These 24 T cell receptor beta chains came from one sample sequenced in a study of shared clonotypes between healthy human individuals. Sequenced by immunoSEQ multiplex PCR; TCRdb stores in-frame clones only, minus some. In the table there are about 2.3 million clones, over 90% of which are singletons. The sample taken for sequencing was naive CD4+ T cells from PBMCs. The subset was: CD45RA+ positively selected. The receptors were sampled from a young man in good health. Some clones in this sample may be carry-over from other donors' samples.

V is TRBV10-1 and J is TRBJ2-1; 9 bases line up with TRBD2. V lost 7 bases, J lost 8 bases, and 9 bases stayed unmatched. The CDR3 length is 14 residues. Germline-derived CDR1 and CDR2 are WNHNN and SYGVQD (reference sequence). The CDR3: CASNTSGFIDEQFF. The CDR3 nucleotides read TGCGCCAGCAATACTAGCGGGTTTATCGATGAGCAGTTCTTC.

In DNA, the CDR3 is TGTGCCAGCACTAAGCCACAGGGTCTAGCCAAAAACATTCAGTACTTC. Translated: CASTKPQGLAKNIQYF. V is TRBV28 and J is TRBJ2-4; D is perhaps TRBD1 (6 bases). The ends were cut back, 7 bases at V and 0 bases at J, with 16 bases in the middle. Germline values: CDR1 MDHEN, CDR2 SYDVKM. The CDR3 spans 16 residues.

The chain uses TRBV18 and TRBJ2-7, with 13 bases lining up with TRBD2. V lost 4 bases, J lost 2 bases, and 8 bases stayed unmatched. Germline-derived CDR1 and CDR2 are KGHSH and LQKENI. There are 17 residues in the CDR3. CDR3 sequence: CASSHTTGTSGTYEQYF. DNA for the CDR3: TGTGCCAGCTCACACACCACCGGGACTAGCGGGACCTACGAGCAGTACTTC.

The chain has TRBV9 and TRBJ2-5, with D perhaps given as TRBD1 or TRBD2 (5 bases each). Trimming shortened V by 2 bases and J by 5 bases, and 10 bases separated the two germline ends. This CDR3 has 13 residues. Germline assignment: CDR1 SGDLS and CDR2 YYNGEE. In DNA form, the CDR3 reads TGTGCCAGCAGCGTCCGGGACGGTGAGACCCAGTACTTC. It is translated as CASSVRDGETQYF.

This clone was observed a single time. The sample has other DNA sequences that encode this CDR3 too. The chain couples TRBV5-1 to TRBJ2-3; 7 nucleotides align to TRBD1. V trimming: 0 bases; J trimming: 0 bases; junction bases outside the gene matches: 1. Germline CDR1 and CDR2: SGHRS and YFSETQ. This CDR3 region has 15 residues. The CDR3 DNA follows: TGCGCCAGCAGCTTGGGACAGGGCAGCACAGATACGCAGTATTTT. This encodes CASSLGQGSTDTQYF.

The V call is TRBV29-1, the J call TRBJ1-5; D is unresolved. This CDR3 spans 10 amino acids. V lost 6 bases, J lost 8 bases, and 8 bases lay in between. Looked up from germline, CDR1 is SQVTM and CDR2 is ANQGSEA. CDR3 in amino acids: CSVGSEPQHF. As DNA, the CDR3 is TGCAGCGTAGGCTCAGAGCCCCAGCATTTT.

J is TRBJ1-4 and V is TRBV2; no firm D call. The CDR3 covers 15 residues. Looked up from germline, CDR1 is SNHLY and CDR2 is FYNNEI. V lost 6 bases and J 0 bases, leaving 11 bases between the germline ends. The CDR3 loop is CASRRTFATNEKLFF. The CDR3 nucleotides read TGTGCCAGCAGACGGACGTTTGCAACTAATGAAAAACTGTTTTTT.

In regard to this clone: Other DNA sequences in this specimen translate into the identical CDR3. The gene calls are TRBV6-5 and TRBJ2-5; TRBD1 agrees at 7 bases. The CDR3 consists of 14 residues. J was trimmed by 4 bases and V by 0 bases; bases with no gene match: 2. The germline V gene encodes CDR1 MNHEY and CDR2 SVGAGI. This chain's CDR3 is CASSYSPGGETQYF. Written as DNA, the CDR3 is TGTGCCAGCAGTTACTCACCAGGGGGAGAGACCCAGTACTTC.

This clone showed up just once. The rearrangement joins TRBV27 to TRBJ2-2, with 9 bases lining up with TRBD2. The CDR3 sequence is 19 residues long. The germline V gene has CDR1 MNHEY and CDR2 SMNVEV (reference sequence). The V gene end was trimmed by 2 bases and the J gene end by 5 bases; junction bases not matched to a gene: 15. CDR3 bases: TGTGCCAGCAGTTTAAAGTTTTGGGTTGCGGGAGGGCCGACCGGGGAGCTGTTTTTT. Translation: CASSLKFWVAGGPTGELFF.

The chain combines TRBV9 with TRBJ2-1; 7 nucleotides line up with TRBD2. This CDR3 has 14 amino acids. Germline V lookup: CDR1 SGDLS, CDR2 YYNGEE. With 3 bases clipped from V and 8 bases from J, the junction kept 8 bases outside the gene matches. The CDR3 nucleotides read TGTGCCAGCAGCGCCCGGGACTACTCAGATGAGCAGTTCTTC. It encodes CASSARDYSDEQFF.

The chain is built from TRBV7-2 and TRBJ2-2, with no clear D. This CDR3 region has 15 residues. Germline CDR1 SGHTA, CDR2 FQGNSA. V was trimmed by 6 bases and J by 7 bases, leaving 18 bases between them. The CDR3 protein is CASRRTVTPGGELFF. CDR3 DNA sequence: TGTGCCAGCAGACGGACGGTGACCCCGGGCGGGGAGCTGTTTTTT. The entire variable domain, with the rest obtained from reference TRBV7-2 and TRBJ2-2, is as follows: GAGVSQSPSNKVTEKGKDVELRCDPISGHTALYWYRQSLGQGLEFLIYFQGNSAPDKSGLPSDRFSAERTGGSVSTLTIQRTQQEDSAVYLCASRRTVTPGGELFFGEGSRLTVL.

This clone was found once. The CDR3 DNA reads TGCGCCAGCAGCCAAGGAAGGGGGACAGGGGGTGGCTACACCTTC. Protein sequence: CASSQGRGTGGGYTF. V usage is TRBV4-1 and J usage is TRBJ1-2; 11 nucleotides line up with TRBD1. CDR1 and CDR2 (germline): MGHRA, YSYEKL. This CDR3 region has 15 residues. Trimming cost V 1 base and J 7 bases; bases outside gene matches: 5.

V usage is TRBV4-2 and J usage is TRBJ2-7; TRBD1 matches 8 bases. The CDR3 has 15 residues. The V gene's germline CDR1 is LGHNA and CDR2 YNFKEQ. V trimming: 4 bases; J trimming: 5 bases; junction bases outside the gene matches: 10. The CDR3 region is CASSPPGGALDEQYF. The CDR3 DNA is TGTGCCAGCAGCCCCCCAGGGGGCGCTCTCGACGAGCAGTACTTC.

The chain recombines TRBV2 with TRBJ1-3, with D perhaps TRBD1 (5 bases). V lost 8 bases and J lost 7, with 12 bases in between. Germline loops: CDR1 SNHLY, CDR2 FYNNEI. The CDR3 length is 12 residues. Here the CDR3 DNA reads TGTGCCAGCTCACCGACAGTCAACACCATATATTTT. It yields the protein CASSPTVNTIYF. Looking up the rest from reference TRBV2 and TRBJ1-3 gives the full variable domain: EPEVTQTPSHQVTQMGQEVILRCVPISNHLYFYWYRQILGQKVEFLVSFYNNEISEKSEIFDDQFSVERPDGSNFTLKIRSTKLEDSAMYFCASSPTVNTIYFGEGSWLTVV.

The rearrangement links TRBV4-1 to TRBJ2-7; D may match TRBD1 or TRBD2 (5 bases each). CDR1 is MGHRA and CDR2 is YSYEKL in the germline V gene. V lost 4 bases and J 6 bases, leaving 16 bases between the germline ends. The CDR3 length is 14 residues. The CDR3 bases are TGCGCCAGCAGCCGAGATGGGGGAAATGGCGAGCAGTACTTC. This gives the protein CASSRDGGNGEQYF.

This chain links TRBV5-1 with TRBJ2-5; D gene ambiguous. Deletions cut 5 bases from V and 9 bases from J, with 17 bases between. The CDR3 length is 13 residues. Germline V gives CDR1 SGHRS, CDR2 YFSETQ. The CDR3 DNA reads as TGCGCCAGCAGTCCCGGACCATCTGGGGCCCAGTACTTC. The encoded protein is CASSPGPSGAQYF.

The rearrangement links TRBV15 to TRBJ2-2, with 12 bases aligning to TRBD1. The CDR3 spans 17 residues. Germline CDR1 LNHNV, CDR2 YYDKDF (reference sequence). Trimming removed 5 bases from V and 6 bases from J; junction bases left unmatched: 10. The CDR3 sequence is CATSGDRDRGRPGELFF. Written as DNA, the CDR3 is TGTGCCACCAGCGGGGACCGGGACAGGGGGCGCCCCGGGGAGCTGTTTTTT.

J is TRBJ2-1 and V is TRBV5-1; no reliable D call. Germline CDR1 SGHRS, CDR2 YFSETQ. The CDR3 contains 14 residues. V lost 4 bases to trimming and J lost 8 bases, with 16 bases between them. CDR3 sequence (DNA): TGCGCCAGCAGCAGTTTAGGCCCGGACGATGAGCAGTTCTTC. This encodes CASSSLGPDDEQFF. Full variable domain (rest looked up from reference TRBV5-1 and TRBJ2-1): KAGVTQTPRYLIKTRGQQVTLSCSPISGHRSVSWYQQTPGQGLQFLFEYFSETQRNKGNFPGRFSGRQFSNSRSEMNVSTLELGDSALYLCASSSLGPDDEQFFGPGTRLTVL.

In DNA form, the CDR3 reads TGTGCCAGCAGCGTAGGAGTGGGACAGGGGATGACAGATACGCAGTATTTT. Its translation: CASSVGVGQGMTDTQYF. The chain recombines TRBV9 with TRBJ2-3; TRBD1 matches 10 bases. Germline assignment: CDR1 SGDLS and CDR2 YYNGEE. V dropped 0 bases and J dropped 3; count of bases not matched to a gene: 7. The CDR3 spans 17 residues.

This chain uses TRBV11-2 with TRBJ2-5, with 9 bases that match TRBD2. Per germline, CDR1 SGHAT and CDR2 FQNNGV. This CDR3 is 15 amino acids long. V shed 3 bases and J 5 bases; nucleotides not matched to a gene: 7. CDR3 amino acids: CASSFFRREGETQYF. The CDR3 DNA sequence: TGTGCCAGCAGCTTCTTCCGGCGGGAGGGGGAGACCCAGTACTTC.

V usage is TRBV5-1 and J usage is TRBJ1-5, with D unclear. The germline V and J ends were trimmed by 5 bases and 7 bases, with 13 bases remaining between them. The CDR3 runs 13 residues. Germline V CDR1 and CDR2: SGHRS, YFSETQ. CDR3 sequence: CASREGPQQPQHF. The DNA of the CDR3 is TGCGCCAGCAGGGAAGGACCACAACAGCCCCAGCATTTT.

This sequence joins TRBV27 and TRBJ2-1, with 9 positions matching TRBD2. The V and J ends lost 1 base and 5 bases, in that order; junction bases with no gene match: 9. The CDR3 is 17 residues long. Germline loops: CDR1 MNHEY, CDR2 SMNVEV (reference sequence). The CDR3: CASSLLGLAGKNNEQFF. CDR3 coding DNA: TGTGCCAGCAGTTTATTGGGGCTAGCGGGAAAAAACAATGAGCAGTTCTTC.

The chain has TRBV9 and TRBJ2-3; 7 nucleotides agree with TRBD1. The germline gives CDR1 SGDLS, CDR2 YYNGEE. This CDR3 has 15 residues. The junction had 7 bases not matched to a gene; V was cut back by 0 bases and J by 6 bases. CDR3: CASSVAHRGWDTQYF. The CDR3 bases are TGTGCCAGCAGCGTAGCTCACAGGGGTTGGGATACGCAGTATTTT.

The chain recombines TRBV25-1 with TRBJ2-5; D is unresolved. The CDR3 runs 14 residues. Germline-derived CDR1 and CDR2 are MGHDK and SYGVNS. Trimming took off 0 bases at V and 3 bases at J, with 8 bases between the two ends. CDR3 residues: CASSEYVTEETQYF. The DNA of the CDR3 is TGTGCCAGCAGTGAATACGTAACAGAAGAGACCCAGTACTTC.